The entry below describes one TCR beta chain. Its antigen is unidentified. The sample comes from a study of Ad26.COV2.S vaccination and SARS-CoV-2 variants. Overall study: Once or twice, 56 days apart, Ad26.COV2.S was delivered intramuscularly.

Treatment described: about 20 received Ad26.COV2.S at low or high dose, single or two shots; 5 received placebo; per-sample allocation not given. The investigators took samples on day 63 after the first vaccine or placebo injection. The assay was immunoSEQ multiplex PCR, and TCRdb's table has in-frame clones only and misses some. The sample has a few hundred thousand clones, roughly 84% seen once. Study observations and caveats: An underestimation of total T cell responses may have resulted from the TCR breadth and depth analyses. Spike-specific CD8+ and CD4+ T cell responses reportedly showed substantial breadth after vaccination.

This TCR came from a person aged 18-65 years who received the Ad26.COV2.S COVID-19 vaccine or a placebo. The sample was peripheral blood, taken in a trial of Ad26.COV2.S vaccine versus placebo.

The CDR3 DNA reads as TGTGCCAGTAGTAGATCGGGACAGGGGAGAGGGACCCAGTACTTC. It translates to CASSRSGQGRGTQYF. This chain links TRBV19 with TRBJ2-5; 10 positions agree with TRBD1. With 4 bases clipped from V and 7 bases from J, the junction kept 9 bases outside the gene matches. The CDR3 totals 15 residues. CDR1 is LNHDA and CDR2 is SQIVND in the germline V gene (reference sequence).